A selection of T cell receptor beta chains follows, all from one sample in a study of T cell responses to AZD1222 COVID-19 vaccine. Sequencing used immunoSEQ multiplex PCR; TCRdb keeps in-frame clones, though not all of them. The table records approximately 35,000 clones, 80% to 90% of them present only once. The input for sequencing was peripheral blood, taken 28 days after the second AZD1222 dose. The receptors here all came from an adult who received the AZD1222 COVID-19 vaccine. CDR3s include the opening cysteine and the closing phenylalanine or tryptophan. The D gene is left open where the match is weak. A clone size is listed for some rows: how often the clone was seen (once, few, many), or a class if it is expanded.

TGTGCCAGCAGCTTAGCGAGGACAGGGAACTATGGCTACACCTTC,CASSLARTGNYGYTF,TRBV11-2,TRBJ1-2,TRBD1,-
TGTGCCAGCGCCCCGGGCCGGGCCACAGATACGCAGTATTTT,CASAPGRATDTQYF,TRBV28,TRBJ2-3,-,-
TGTGCCAGCAGCCCCTGGGGTCAGGGTGAGGATACGCAGTATTTT,CASSPWGQGEDTQYF,TRBV3-1/TRBV3-2,TRBJ2-3,-,-
TGTGCCAGCAGCCTACAAGCCCTGGGAAGGGGCCCTGAAGCTTTCTTT,CASSLQALGRGPEAFF,TRBV14,TRBJ1-1,-,-
TGTGCCAGCAGCTTAGGGGGTAATGGGTCACCCCTCCACTTT,CASSLGGNGSPLHF,TRBV7-8,TRBJ1-6,-,-
TGTGCCAGCAGTTCCGAGGGGGGAGCTAACTATGGCTACACCTTC,CASSSEGGANYGYTF,TRBV28,TRBJ1-2,-,-
TGTGCCAGCAGCCTTTGGGACTATAACACCGGGGAGCTGTTTTTT,CASSLWDYNTGELFF,TRBV3-1/TRBV3-2,TRBJ2-2,TRBD2,-
TGTGCCAGCAGTGGAAGGGGGTATGGCACTGAAGCTTTCTTT,CASSGRGYGTEAFF,TRBV6-2/TRBV6-3,TRBJ1-1,-,-
TGTGCCAGCAGCCCGGGACGGGGGGTTCAGCCCCAGCATTTT,CASSPGRGVQPQHF,TRBV13,TRBJ1-5,-,-
TGCAGTGCTAGTTTTGGGGGCCCGCAGTACCAAGAGACCCAGTACTTC,CSASFGGPQYQETQYF,TRBV20-1,TRBJ2-5,-,-
TGTGCCAGCAGTCCCGGACAGGGGGCTGGAAACACCATATATTTT,CASSPGQGAGNTIYF,TRBV6-5,TRBJ1-3,TRBD1,-
TGTGCCTGGAGTTGGGACAGGTCTGAAGCTTTCTTT,CAWSWDRSEAFF,TRBV30,TRBJ1-1,TRBD1,-
TGTGCCAGCAGCCCGACACCTACCCGTTCGAGTTATGGCTACACCTTC,CASSPTPTRSSYGYTF,TRBV11-2,TRBJ1-2,-,-
TGTGCCAGCAGTTACTCGAGCAGGGGTACTGAAGCTTTCTTT,CASSYSSRGTEAFF,TRBV6-2/TRBV6-3,TRBJ1-1,-,-
TGTGCCAGCAGCTTCCAAAACACCATATATTTT,CASSFQNTIYF,TRBV7-9,TRBJ1-3,-,-
TGTGCCAGCAGCCACCGTGACAGGGGAGAGCAGTACTTC,CASSHRDRGEQYF,TRBV3-1/TRBV3-2,TRBJ2-7,TRBD1,-
TGTGCCAGCAGTGAACAGCTATCTTATGGCTACACCTTC,CASSEQLSYGYTF,TRBV25-1,TRBJ1-2,-,-
TGCGCCAGCCGAGACATACAGGGGTTTTGGGGCTACACCTTC,CASRDIQGFWGYTF,TRBV4-1,TRBJ1-2,TRBD1,-
TGTGCCAGCAGTCGGGACAGCCGCTACGAGCAGTACTTC,CASSRDSRYEQYF,TRBV12-3/TRBV12-4,TRBJ2-7,TRBD1,-
TGCGCCAGCAGCTTGGCCTTTGCGAGCGGCCAAGAGACCCAGTACTTC,CASSLAFASGQETQYF,TRBV5-1,TRBJ2-5,-,once
TGTGCCAGCAGCCAAGTCGCCCAGCGGGGCTACGAGCAGTACTTC,CASSQVAQRGYEQYF,TRBV4-2,TRBJ2-7,TRBD2,-
TGCGCCAGCAATTGGAATAGCTTAGCCGGGGAGCTGTTTTTT,CASNWNSLAGELFF,TRBV5-1,TRBJ2-2,-,-
TGTGCCAGCAGTTTGATCGGGGGTGACAGGGAAGCTTTCTTT,CASSLIGGDREAFF,TRBV27,TRBJ1-1,-,-
TGCGCCAGCAGCCCGGGGACAGGGGTAAGAGCTTTCTTT,CASSPGTGVRAFF,TRBV5-1,TRBJ1-1,TRBD1,-
TGTGCCTGGAGTCCAGGGGGCCCTGGGGCCAACGTCCTGACTTTC,CAWSPGGPGANVLTF,TRBV30,TRBJ2-6,TRBD1,-
TGTGCCAGTAGTTCTCTTCCCTCGTTGGGGAGGGTGGACATTCAGTACTTC,CASSSLPSLGRVDIQYF,TRBV19,TRBJ2-4,TRBD2,-
TGTGCCAGTAGTATGCGGACAGGGAACTCTGGAAACACCATATATTTT,CASSMRTGNSGNTIYF,TRBV19,TRBJ1-3,TRBD1,once
TGTGCCAGCAGTTCCAGGGGGCCCCCCTACGAGCAGTACTTC,CASSSRGPPYEQYF,TRBV6-5,TRBJ2-7,TRBD1,-
TGTGCCAGTAGTGGTGTCGGTTGGAAGGGGGATCCCCACGAGCAGTACTTC,CASSGVGWKGDPHEQYF,TRBV19,TRBJ2-7,-,once